Each of the 10 T cell receptor beta chains below was sequenced from the same sample in a study of Ad26.COV2.S vaccination and SARS-CoV-2 variants (dated by TCRdb to the early 2020s). The treatment or condition label here, explained by the study, means: some 19 received Ad26.COV2.S at low or high dose, single or two shots; about 5 received placebo; per-sample allocation not given. For vaccine and placebo recipients, the sequenced repertoires came from samples collected on day 63 after the first injection. The library was made by the immunoSEQ multiplex PCR assay. The table comes from immuneACCESS by way of TCRdb, which keeps in-frame sequences with V and J called. Part of the clones is missing from these tables; in studies checked, under half for an unresolved V gene and the rest for unknown reasons. For this sample there are about 680,000 clones; around 90% appear just once. The biggest ten clones account for about 1.5% of the sample.

This specimen was peripheral blood, taken in a trial of Ad26.COV2.S vaccine versus placebo. These receptors were obtained from a person between 18 and 59 years old who received the Ad26.COV2.S COVID-19 vaccine or a placebo.

This sequence joins TRBV19 and TRBJ1-2, with D tentatively TRBD1 (5 bases). The CDR3 sequence is 14 residues long. The ends were cut back, 5 bases at V and 8 bases at J, with 18 bases in the middle. Germline V gives CDR1 LNHDA, CDR2 SQIVND (reference sequence). The CDR3 sequence is CASSGGAVYQGYTF. CDR3 nucleotide sequence: TGTGCCAGTAGTGGCGGGGCGGTATATCAGGGCTACACCTTC.

Comments on this clone: The same CDR3 is also encoded by other DNA sequences in this sample. The chain couples TRBV18 to TRBJ2-5, with TRBD2 as a possible D gene (5 bases). CDR3 length: 13 amino acids. Trimming shortened V by 2 bases and J by 2 bases, and 6 bases separated the two germline ends. Germline lookup yields CDR1 KGHSH and CDR2 LQKENI. Here the CDR3 DNA reads TGTGCCAGCTCACCAGGGAGTCAAGAGACCCAGTACTTC. Residues: CASSPGSQETQYF. The entire variable domain, with the rest obtained from reference TRBV18 and TRBJ2-5, is as follows: NAGVMQNPRHLVRRRGQEARLRCSPMKGHSHVYWYRQLPEEGLKFMVYLQKENIIDESGMPKERFSAEFPKEGPSILRIQQVVRGDSAAYFCASSPGSQETQYFGPGTRLLVL.

The rearrangement joins TRBV6-5 to TRBJ1-2, with a possible D match to TRBD1 (6 bases). The CDR3 is 13 residues long. Germline V gene sequence: CDR1 MNHEY, CDR2 SVGAGI. V lost 5 bases and J 5 bases, leaving 12 bases between the germline ends. The CDR3, as DNA: TGTGCCAGCAGTAAGGACAGCTTTTATGGCTACACCTTC. Its protein product is CASSKDSFYGYTF.

This clone has a handful of counts. The rearrangement links TRBV6-1 to TRBJ2-1; the D gene is possibly TRBD1 (6 bases). V was shortened by 3 bases and J by 5 bases, with 17 bases between the two germline ends. The CDR3 is made up of 16 amino acids. Germline V gene lookup returns CDR1 MNHNS and CDR2 SASEGT. In nucleotides, the CDR3 is TGTGCCAGCAGTGACCCACACGGACAGAATGACAATGAGCAGTTCTTC. Translating gives CASSDPHGQNDNEQFF.

The J gene is TRBJ2-7, the V gene TRBV6-5; the match to TRBD1 covers 10 bases. V lost 6 bases and J lost 4; bases outside the gene matches: 6. Germline assignment: CDR1 MNHEY and CDR2 SVGAGI. CDR3 length equals 14 residues. Here the CDR3 reads CASRTGTGAYEQYF. The CDR3 nucleotides read TGTGCCAGCAGAACCGGGACAGGGGCTTACGAGCAGTACTTC.

The CDR3 here is CASSQVSGGYPNEKLFF. CDR3 nucleotide sequence: TGCGCCAGCAGCCAAGTTTCAGGGGGGTACCCTAATGAAAAACTGTTTTTT. This chain uses TRBV4-3 with TRBJ1-4; 7 nucleotides match TRBD1. The V gene end was trimmed by 1 base and the J gene end by 3 bases; junction bases not matched to a gene: 8. The CDR3 covers 17 residues. Per germline, CDR1 LGHNA and CDR2 YSLEER.

The V and J genes are TRBV30 and TRBJ1-6; D gene uncertain. Trimming took off 1 base at V and 15 bases at J, with 10 bases between the two ends. The germline CDR1 and CDR2 sequences are GTSNPN and SVGIG (reference sequence). This CDR3 region has 11 residues. CDR3 protein: CAWSEVIDLHF. The CDR3 DNA follows: TGTGCCTGGAGTGAGGTCATTGACCTCCACTTT.

CDR3 bases: TGCGCCAGCAGCCCCATGGGGGGCACTGAAGCTTTCTTT. It is translated as CASSPMGGTEAFF. V gene TRBV4-1 combines with J gene TRBJ1-1, with D possibly TRBD1 on 5 matching bases. V was clipped by 4 bases and J by 4 bases, with 10 bases between them. Germline CDR1 reads MGHRA; CDR2 reads YSYEKL. This CDR3 is built from 13 residues.

This rearrangement joins TRBV5-1 to TRBJ2-6; D may match TRBD1 or TRBD2 (6 bases each). The CDR3 is 18 amino acids. V shed 1 base and J shed 2 bases, with 16 bases lying between them. In germline, CDR1 is SGHRS, CDR2 YFSETQ. CDR3 nucleotide sequence: TGCGCCAGCAGCTTGTTCGGGGGCGGTATGGCTGGGGCCAACGTCCTGACTTTC. As protein: CASSLFGGGMAGANVLTF. Looking up the rest from reference TRBV5-1 and TRBJ2-6 gives the full variable domain: KAGVTQTPRYLIKTRGQQVTLSCSPISGHRSVSWYQQTPGQGLQFLFEYFSETQRNKGNFPGRFSGRQFSNSRSEMNVSTLELGDSALYLCASSLFGGGMAGANVLTFGAGSRLTVL.

The rearrangement uses TRBV29-1 and TRBJ2-1; D is unresolved. CDR1 is SQVTM, CDR2 ANQGSEA, per germline. V was clipped by 4 bases and J by 8 bases, with 9 bases between them. This CDR3 spans 11 amino acids. CDR3 protein: CSVGLRDEQFF. Written as DNA, the CDR3 is TGCAGCGTTGGGCTTAGGGATGAGCAGTTCTTC.